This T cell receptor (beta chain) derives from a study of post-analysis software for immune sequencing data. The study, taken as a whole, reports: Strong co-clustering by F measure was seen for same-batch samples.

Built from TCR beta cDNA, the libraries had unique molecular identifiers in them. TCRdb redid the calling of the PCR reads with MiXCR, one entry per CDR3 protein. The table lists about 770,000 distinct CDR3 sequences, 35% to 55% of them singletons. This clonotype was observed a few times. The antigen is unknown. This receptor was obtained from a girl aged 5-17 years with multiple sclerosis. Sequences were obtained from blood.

As DNA, the CDR3 is TGTGCCAGCAGTTTACTAGCGGGAATCCCCCACGAGCAGTACTTC. As protein: CASSLLAGIPHEQYF. The gene calls are TRBV12-3 or TRBV12-4 and TRBJ2-7, with 9 bases lining up with TRBD2. The CDR3 covers 15 residues. V was clipped by 2 bases and J by 5 bases; unmatched bases: 7.